Given below is one T cell receptor (beta chain) in context. The entry originates in a study of blood T cell repertoires in COVID-19. The wider study: Collection of acute and convalescent COVID-19 samples took place in the United States, Italy and Spain.

Clones were sequenced by immunoSEQ multiplex PCR, and TCRdb holds only the in-frame ones, with some missing. The data contain approximately 140,000 clones, 80% to 90% of them seen just once; the ten biggest clones take up roughly 6.1%. The sequence came from a man aged 80 or over with acute or convalescent COVID-19. Sequenced sample: peripheral blood.

In DNA form, the CDR3 reads TGTGCCATCAGTGGGGGCGGGAGGGGAGAGCAGTTCTTC. It codes for CAISGGGRGEQFF. The chain carries TRBV10-3 and TRBJ2-1; 9 nucleotides align to TRBD2. This CDR3 region has 13 residues. V trimming: 4 bases; J trimming: 10 bases; junction bases outside the gene matches: 5. From germline, CDR1 is ENHRY and CDR2 SYGVKD.